These 28 T cell receptor beta chains came from one sample sequenced in a study of cytotoxic CD8 clonotypes in ibrutinib-treated CLL. The assay was immunoSEQ multiplex PCR, and TCRdb's table has in-frame clones only and misses some. The table records more than 110,000 clones, under 95% of them present only once. This material consisted of PBMCs, taken after 12 months of ibrutinib treatment. The receptor source for this set is a human donor with chronic lymphocytic leukemia.

Only one count was recorded for this clone. The genes are TRBV19 and TRBJ1-1, with D possibly being TRBD1 (5 bases). From germline, CDR1 is LNHDA and CDR2 SQIVND (reference sequence). This CDR3 spans 18 amino acids. V lost 3 bases and J lost 4, with 24 bases in between. The CDR3 DNA sequence: TGTGCCAGTAGTATGGCCCTTTTAGTTCAGGGATCAGGCACTGAAGCTTTCTTT. It translates to CASSMALLVQGSGTEAFF. Combining the CDR3 with reference TRBV19 and TRBJ1-1 gives the whole variable domain DGGITQSPKYLFRKEGQNVTLSCEQNLNHDAMYWYRQDPGQGLRLIYYSQIVNDFQKGDIAEGYSVSREKKESFPLTVTSAQKNPTAFYLCASSMALLVQGSGTEAFFGQGTRLTVV.

J is TRBJ2-2 and V is TRBV11-3; D is ambiguous. Germline V CDR1 and CDR2: SGHNT, YENEEA. The V and J ends lost 3 bases and 5 bases respectively, with 13 bases between them. The CDR3 has 15 amino acids. CDR3 in DNA: TGTGCCAGCAGCTTGCGGACCGGAGATACCGGGGAGCTGTTTTTT. Translated, it gives CASSLRTGDTGELFF. Using reference TRBV11-3 and TRBJ2-2 for the parts outside the CDR3, the full variable domain is EAGVVQSPRYKIIEKKQPVAFWCNPISGHNTLYWYLQNLGQGPELLIRYENEEAVDDSQLPKDRFSAERLKGVDSTLKIQPAELGDSAVYLCASSLRTGDTGELFFGEGSRLTVL.

This clone is a singleton in its sample. The rearrangement uses TRBV5-1 and TRBJ1-4; D might be TRBD1 (5 bases). The CDR3 has 14 residues. Germline V CDR1 and CDR2: SGHRS, YFSETQ. Trimming left V 8 bases short and J 8 bases short, with 19 bases between. In nucleotides, the CDR3 is TGCGCCAGTTCCCCGGGGGACTTATTGGAAAAACTGTTTTTT. Its translation: CASSPGDLLEKLFF.

V gene TRBV20-1 combines with J gene TRBJ2-3; the match to TRBD2 covers 7 bases. The CDR3 is made up of 11 amino acids. The germline gives CDR1 DFQATT, CDR2 SNEGSKA (reference sequence). CDR3 DNA sequence: TGCAGCCACACTATGGGGGGGACGCAGTATTTT. This codes for CSHTMGGTQYF.

The genes are TRBV9 and TRBJ2-7, with 14 bases aligning to TRBD2. The CDR3 runs 19 residues. CDR1 and CDR2 from the germline V gene are SGDLS and YYNGEE. J lost 2 bases, V lost 3 bases, and 13 bases had no gene match. DNA for the CDR3: TGTGCCAGCAGCGCACCACCCGGGACTAGCGGGAGTCGCACCTACGAGCAGTACTTC. It is translated as CASSAPPGTSGSRTYEQYF.

V usage is TRBV27 and J usage is TRBJ2-3, with D possibly TRBD1 on 6 matching bases. CDR1 MNHEY and CDR2 SMNVEV come from the germline V gene (reference sequence). The CDR3 runs to 13 residues. V was shortened by 2 bases and J by 4 bases, with 7 bases between the two germline ends. CDR3 protein: CASSLNRADTQYF. Here the CDR3 DNA reads TGTGCCAGCAGTTTAAACAGGGCAGATACGCAGTATTTT.

This chain links TRBV29-1 with TRBJ2-3, with D perhaps matching TRBD1 (5 bases). Germline V gene lookup returns CDR1 SQVTM and CDR2 ANQGSEA. Trimming took 0 bases from V and 1 from J, leaving 11 bases between them. There are 15 residues in the CDR3. CDR3 in amino acids: CSVEEWQGRTDTQYF. CDR3 in DNA: TGCAGCGTTGAAGAGTGGCAGGGTCGCACAGATACGCAGTATTTT.

This rearrangement joins TRBV5-5 to TRBJ2-1, with D possibly called TRBD1 or TRBD2 (5 bases each). In germline, CDR1 is SGHKS, CDR2 YYEKEE (reference sequence). This CDR3 contains 15 residues. The V gene lost 3 bases and the J gene lost 5 bases, with 15 bases spanning the gap. In DNA form, the CDR3 reads TGTGCCAGCAGCTCCCCCGGGACGCCTAACAATGAGCAGTTCTTC. This encodes CASSSPGTPNNEQFF.

This clone has only one observation. The rearrangement uses TRBV19 and TRBJ2-2; TRBD2 agrees at 14 bases. Losses at the gene ends were 2 bases for V and 4 bases for J; bases not matched to a gene: 3. The CDR3 consists of 17 residues. CDR1 and CDR2 (germline): LNHDA, SQIVND (reference sequence). DNA of the CDR3: TGTGCCAGTAGTATACGGGGGACTAGCGGGAGCACCGGGGAGCTGTTTTTT. It yields the protein CASSIRGTSGSTGELFF.

J is TRBJ2-1 and V is TRBV5-1; 7 bases are shared with TRBD2. V was pared by 3 bases and J by 6 bases, with 15 bases of the junction left unmatched. Germline lookup yields CDR1 SGHRS and CDR2 YFSETQ. This CDR3 is built from 17 residues. This CDR3 is CASSWNPLAGVANEQFF. The CDR3 nucleotides read TGCGCCAGCAGCTGGAACCCTCTGGCGGGAGTTGCCAATGAGCAGTTCTTC.

The V and J genes are TRBV2 and TRBJ2-5; D is tentatively TRBD1 or TRBD2 (5 bases each). The CDR3 is made up of 13 amino acids. Germline CDR1 SNHLY, CDR2 FYNNEI. Deletions cut 6 bases from V and 2 bases from J, with 10 bases between. CDR3 sequence: CASREDTQETQYF. The CDR3 DNA reads TGTGCCAGCAGGGAGGACACACAAGAGACCCAGTACTTC. Based on the CDR3 plus reference TRBV2 and TRBJ2-5, the full variable domain is EPEVTQTPSHQVTQMGQEVILRCVPISNHLYFYWYRQILGQKVEFLVSFYNNEISEKSEIFDDQFSVERPDGSNFTLKIRSTKLEDSAMYFCASREDTQETQYFGPGTRLLVL.

The chain employs TRBV6-5 and TRBJ2-1; 12 bases line up with TRBD2. J was trimmed by 12 bases and V by 8 bases; bases with no gene match: 11. Germline assignment: CDR1 MNHEY and CDR2 SVGAGI. The CDR3 extends over 14 amino acids. This CDR3 is CASHRTSGTIRQFF. Written as DNA, the CDR3 is TGTGCCAGCCACAGGACTAGCGGGACTATACGGCAGTTCTTC.

This chain connects TRBV19 to TRBJ2-3, with 9 bases aligning to TRBD2. The CDR3 has 17 residues. Germline loops: CDR1 LNHDA, CDR2 SQIVND (reference sequence). V lost 8 bases, J lost 2 bases, and 14 bases stayed unmatched. The CDR3 spells CASRSGGRETHTDTQYF. Here the CDR3 DNA reads TGTGCCAGTCGGAGCGGCGGGAGGGAGACACACACAGATACGCAGTATTTT.

The V gene is TRBV9, the J gene TRBJ2-7, with TRBD2 as a possible D gene (6 bases). CDR3 size: 16 residues. Per the germline V gene, CDR1 is SGDLS and CDR2 is YYNGEE. The V gene lost 0 bases and the J gene lost 2 bases, with 15 bases spanning the gap. For the CDR3, the DNA is TGTGCCAGCAGCGTAGAAGCCGGGGCGGGACCCTACGAGCAGTACTTC. It yields the protein CASSVEAGAGPYEQYF.

J is TRBJ2-1 and V is TRBV7-9, with 8 positions matching TRBD1. Germline V gene sequence: CDR1 SEHNR, CDR2 FQNEAQ (reference sequence). This CDR3 is 14 amino acids long. V lost 6 bases to trimming and J lost 5 bases; unmatched junction nucleotides: 6. CDR3: CASRTQGDDNEQFF. The CDR3 DNA reads TGTGCCAGCAGAACACAGGGGGACGACAATGAGCAGTTCTTC.

This chain uses TRBV28 with TRBJ2-7; tentative D call: TRBD2 (7 bases). Germline loops: CDR1 MDHEN, CDR2 SYDVKM. V dropped 6 bases and J dropped 5 bases, with 14 bases sitting between them. This CDR3 has 13 residues. CDR3 in DNA: TGTGCCAGCAGAGAAGGGGGGGGGCACGAGCAGTACTTC. This sequence encodes CASREGGGHEQYF.

This clone was detected once. This chain joins TRBV29-1 and TRBJ2-1; perhaps D is TRBD1 or TRBD2 (5 bases each). Germline V gene data show CDR1 as SQVTM and CDR2 as ANQGSEA. The CDR3 sequence is 13 residues long. V was trimmed by 6 bases and J by 4 bases, leaving 13 bases between them. Here the CDR3 reads CSVAPGLYNEQFF. CDR3 nucleotide sequence: TGCAGCGTAGCGCCGGGGCTTTACAATGAGCAGTTCTTC.

V gene TRBV28 combines with J gene TRBJ1-4; D unresolved. Trimming pared 2 bases from V and 8 bases from J, leaving 15 bases between. Germline V CDR1 and CDR2: MDHEN, SYDVKM. This CDR3 contains 15 residues. The CDR3 region has the DNA TGTGCCAGCAGTTTAAGTAAGGCCGGCCCCGAAAAACTGTTTTTT. Translation gives CASSLSKAGPEKLFF.

This chain links TRBV5-1 with TRBJ2-1; 15 bases line up with TRBD2. Germline lookup yields CDR1 SGHRS and CDR2 YFSETQ. V was clipped by 4 bases and J by 10 bases; unmatched bases: 9. This CDR3 is built from 16 residues. CDR3 sequence reads: CASSGPGLAGGGEQFF. CDR3 in DNA: TGCGCCAGCAGCGGTCCGGGACTAGCGGGAGGTGGGGAGCAGTTCTTC. The full variable domain, its missing parts supplied by reference TRBV5-1 and TRBJ2-1, is KAGVTQTPRYLIKTRGQQVTLSCSPISGHRSVSWYQQTPGQGLQFLFEYFSETQRNKGNFPGRFSGRQFSNSRSEMNVSTLELGDSALYLCASSGPGLAGGGEQFFGPGTRLTVL.

V and J are TRBV2 and TRBJ2-2, with TRBD1 identical over 8 bases. The length of the CDR3 is 16 residues. The germline V gene encodes CDR1 SNHLY and CDR2 FYNNEI. V lost 4 bases, J lost 6 bases, and 10 bases stayed unmatched. The CDR3: CASSVAGTGFSGELFF. In DNA, the CDR3 is TGTGCCAGCAGTGTAGCCGGGACAGGCTTCTCCGGGGAGCTGTTTTTT.

J is TRBJ2-5 and V is TRBV18; D not resolved. Germline CDR1 is KGHSH and CDR2 is LQKENI. The germline V and J ends were trimmed by 2 bases and 0 bases, with 4 bases remaining between them. The CDR3 covers 13 residues. Here the CDR3 DNA reads TGTGCCAGCTCACCAGCTTACCAAGAGACCCAGTACTTC. It is translated as CASSPAYQETQYF.

V is TRBV18 and J is TRBJ1-5; D is uncertain. CDR1 and CDR2 from the germline V gene are KGHSH and LQKENI. There are 13 residues in the CDR3. V lost 3 bases to trimming and J lost 7 bases, with 10 bases between them. The DNA for the CDR3 is TGTGCCAGCTCACCGGCCAGAATCCAGCCCCAGCATTTT. Protein: CASSPARIQPQHF.

This sequence joins TRBV5-1 and TRBJ2-1; maybe TRBD2 (5 bases). Germline V gene sequence: CDR1 SGHRS, CDR2 YFSETQ. Trimming cost V 4 bases and J 5 bases, with 10 bases left between them. The CDR3 has 13 amino acids. CDR3 in DNA: TGCGCCAGCAGCGACGGGATGGACAATGAGCAGTTCTTC. It codes for CASSDGMDNEQFF.

In its sample, this clone was seen once. The V gene is TRBV9, the J gene TRBJ1-4; D is unresolved. The CDR3 contains 15 residues. The germline V gene encodes CDR1 SGDLS and CDR2 YYNGEE. Trimming stripped 2 bases from V and 0 bases from J, with 8 bases between. DNA of the CDR3: TGTGCCAGCAGCGTGACTGGGGCAACTAATGAAAAACTGTTTTTT. It yields the protein CASSVTGATNEKLFF.

This chain joins TRBV6-5 and TRBJ2-7; D gene uncertain. The ends were cut back, 0 bases at V and 5 bases at J, with 11 bases in the middle. The CDR3 consists of 14 residues. The germline V gene encodes CDR1 MNHEY and CDR2 SVGAGI. The CDR3 sequence: CASSYSYLSHEQYF. CDR3 nucleotides: TGTGCCAGCAGTTACTCGTATTTGAGCCACGAGCAGTACTTC.

V and J are TRBV18 and TRBJ2-1; 7 nucleotides line up with TRBD1. CDR1 is KGHSH and CDR2 is LQKENI in the germline V gene. After removal of 4 bases from V and 9 bases from J, the junction contained 12 bases not matched to a gene. This CDR3 is built from 15 residues. CDR3 amino acids: CASSRRTGRDTEQFF. CDR3 bases: TGTGCCAGCTCACGGAGGACAGGAAGAGATACTGAGCAGTTCTTC.

The chain combines TRBV29-1 with TRBJ2-3; TRBD2 is a possible D gene (5 bases). Trimming took 0 bases from V and 1 from J, leaving 8 bases between them. The CDR3 length is 14 residues. Germline V CDR1 and CDR2: SQVTM, ANQGSEA. The DNA for the CDR3 is TGCAGCGTTGAAGAAGGAGGAGGCACAGATACGCAGTATTTT. Protein product: CSVEEGGGTDTQYF.

This clone was seen once. The chain joins TRBV7-6 to TRBJ2-2, with D perhaps matching TRBD1 (6 bases). The CDR3 sequence is 17 residues long. V was clipped by 7 bases and J by 4 bases, with 22 bases between them. The germline V gene has CDR1 SGHVS and CDR2 FNYEAQ. The CDR3 DNA follows: TGTGCCAGCACCCTGACAGGTCCCCGATTGCCCACCGGGGAGCTGTTTTTT. This codes for CASTLTGPRLPTGELFF.